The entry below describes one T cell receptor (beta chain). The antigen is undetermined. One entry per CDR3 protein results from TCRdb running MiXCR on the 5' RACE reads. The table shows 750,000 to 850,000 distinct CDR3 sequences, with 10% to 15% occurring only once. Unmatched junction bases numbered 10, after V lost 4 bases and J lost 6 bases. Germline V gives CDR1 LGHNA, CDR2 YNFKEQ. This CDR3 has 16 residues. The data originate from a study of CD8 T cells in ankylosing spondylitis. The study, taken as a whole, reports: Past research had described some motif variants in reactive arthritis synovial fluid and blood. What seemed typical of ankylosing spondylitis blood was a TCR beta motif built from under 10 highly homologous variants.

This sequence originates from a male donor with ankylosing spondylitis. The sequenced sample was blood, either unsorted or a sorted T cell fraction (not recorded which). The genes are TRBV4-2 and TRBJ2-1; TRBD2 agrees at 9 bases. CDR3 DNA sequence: TGTGCCAGCAGCCGCGTAGCGGGAGTGGCGTCCAATGAGCAGTTCTTC. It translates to CASSRVAGVASNEQFF.